A single sample is the source of the 2 T cell receptor beta chains below, sequenced in a study of blood T cell repertoires in COVID-19. Data came from immunoSEQ multiplex PCR; TCRdb stores just in-frame clones and leaves some out. Of about 240,000 clones listed, roughly 82% are singletons. The source material was peripheral blood. The receptors come from a woman between 65 and 79 years old with acute or convalescent COVID-19.

The chain carries TRBV30 and TRBJ1-5; D remains ambiguous. V was pared by 0 bases and J by 0 bases, with 12 bases between. There are 16 residues in the CDR3. The germline gives CDR1 GTSNPN, CDR2 SVGIG (reference sequence). This chain's CDR3 is CAWSVLGGYSNQPQHF. The CDR3 DNA sequence: TGTGCCTGGAGTGTACTCGGTGGTTATAGCAATCAGCCCCAGCATTTT.

The chain is built from TRBV6-5 and TRBJ1-5; D not certain. The germline V and J ends were trimmed by 6 bases and 2 bases, with 14 bases remaining between them. Germline CDR1 reads MNHEY; CDR2 reads SVGAGI. The CDR3 is 15 residues long. CDR3 sequence reads: CASRRTEDGNQPQHF. In DNA form, the CDR3 reads TGTGCCAGCAGGCGGACTGAGGACGGCAATCAGCCCCAGCATTTT.